Following are 16 T cell receptor beta chains from one sample sequenced in a study of PD-1 blockade in classical Hodgkin lymphoma. Sequencing used immunoSEQ multiplex PCR; TCRdb keeps in-frame clones, though not all of them. Among approximately 84,000 clones listed, around 80% were seen once. This sample's time point: cycle 4 day 1 (C4D1), after more than 5 weeks of nivolumab. Relapse was seen in all patients after autologous stem cell transplantation, and brentuximab vedotin exposure was variable. The sample was peripheral blood mononuclear cells (PBMCs), taken before the fourth cycle of nivolumab. The receptor source for this set is a human donor with classical Hodgkin lymphoma.

This rearrangement joins TRBV5-1 to TRBJ2-1; unclear D gene. V lost 4 bases to trimming and J lost 10 bases, with 21 bases between them. The CDR3 is made up of 15 amino acids. Germline V gene lookup returns CDR1 SGHRS and CDR2 YFSETQ. This chain's CDR3 is CASSPDQRALREQFF. The CDR3 nucleotides read TGCGCCAGCAGCCCGGACCAGCGCGCCCTAAGGGAGCAGTTCTTC.

The V and J genes are TRBV14 and TRBJ2-3; D is tentatively TRBD1 or TRBD2 (5 bases each). The germline gives CDR1 SGHDN, CDR2 FVKESK. V dropped 1 base and J dropped 0 bases, with 11 bases sitting between them. The CDR3 is made up of 16 amino acids. CDR3 coding DNA: TGTGCCAGCAGCCAAGGGGGGTATTCGAGCACAGATACGCAGTATTTT. This sequence encodes CASSQGGYSSTDTQYF. The whole variable domain, filled in from reference TRBV14 and TRBJ2-3, reads EAGVTQFPSHSVIEKGQTVTLRCDPISGHDNLYWYRRVMGKEIKFLLHFVKESKQDESGMPNNRFLAERTGGTYSTLKVQPAELEDSGVYFCASSQGGYSSTDTQYFGPGTRLTVL.

This clone has a handful of counts. The chain combines TRBV7-9 with TRBJ2-3; 10 bases match TRBD1. CDR1 is SEHNR and CDR2 is FQNEAQ in the germline V gene (reference sequence). The trim removed 9 bases at V and 4 bases at J, leaving 13 bases unmatched. The CDR3 totals 16 residues. CDR3 sequence (DNA): TGTGCCAGTCCCCCGGGACAGGGGACAGGGGCAGATACGCAGTATTTT. Its translation: CASPPGQGTGADTQYF. The entire variable domain, with the rest obtained from reference TRBV7-9 and TRBJ2-3, is as follows: DTGVSQNPRHKITKRGQNVTFRCDPISEHNRLYWYRQTLGQGPEFLTYFQNEAQLEKSRLLSDRFSAERPKGSFSTLEIQRTEQGDSAMYLCASPPGQGTGADTQYFGPGTRLTVL.

The chain recombines TRBV6-6 with TRBJ2-2; tentatively, D is TRBD1 or TRBD2 (7 bases each). CDR3 length: 16 residues. Germline CDR1 is MNHNY and CDR2 is SVGAGI (reference sequence). V shed 0 bases and J shed 5 bases, with 13 bases lying between them. The CDR3 region has the DNA TGTGCCAGCAGTTACTCGGGAGGGGGCAGTACCGGGGAGCTGTTTTTT. Translated, it gives CASSYSGGGSTGELFF.

The V gene is TRBV19, the J gene TRBJ1-2; 8 nucleotides agree with TRBD1. Germline CDR1 reads LNHDA; CDR2 reads SQIVND (reference sequence). V lost 6 bases and J lost 5; bases outside the gene matches: 11. The CDR3 loop spans 15 amino acids. In DNA, the CDR3 is TGTGCCAGTAGCCCCACAGGGGGTGTTTGGTATGGCTACACCTTC. This encodes CASSPTGGVWYGYTF.

The rearrangement links TRBV27 to TRBJ2-1; D gene unclear. CDR1 and CDR2 (germline): MNHEY, SMNVEV (reference sequence). Trimming took 0 bases from V and 6 from J, leaving 15 bases between them. The CDR3 loop spans 16 amino acids. The CDR3 loop is CASSLSGEDPLNEQFF. CDR3 in DNA: TGTGCCAGCAGTTTATCGGGTGAGGATCCCCTCAATGAGCAGTTCTTC.

The V and J genes are TRBV28 and TRBJ1-1; D remains unclear. This CDR3 has 14 amino acids. CDR1 and CDR2 (germline): MDHEN, SYDVKM. V was cut by 1 base and J by 3 bases, with 9 bases left in between. The CDR3 DNA is TGTGCCAGCAGTTTATCCGGACTATACACTGAAGCTTTCTTT. Its translation: CASSLSGLYTEAFF. The variable domain in full, completed from reference TRBV28 and TRBJ1-1, reads DVKVTQSSRYLVKRTGEKVFLECVQDMDHENMFWYRQDPGLGLRLIYFSYDVKMKEKGDIPEGYSVSREKKERFSLILESASTNQTSMYLCASSLSGLYTEAFFGQGTRLTVV.

This sequence joins TRBV5-1 and TRBJ1-4; possibly TRBD1 for D (5 bases). The CDR3 contains 14 residues. CDR1 SGHRS and CDR2 YFSETQ come from the germline V gene. Trimming cost V 6 bases and J 3 bases, with 12 bases left between them. The CDR3 here is CASNGGTANEKLFF. The CDR3 nucleotides are TGCGCCAGCAACGGAGGGACGGCTAATGAAAAACTGTTTTTT.

The chain recombines TRBV9 with TRBJ2-5; D tentatively reads TRBD1 or TRBD2 (5 bases each). The germline V gene encodes CDR1 SGDLS and CDR2 YYNGEE. Trimming stripped 0 bases from V and 7 bases from J, with 16 bases between. This CDR3 region has 15 residues. Here the CDR3 reads CASSVVGTLDGTQYF. CDR3 coding DNA: TGTGCCAGCAGCGTAGTCGGGACCCTCGATGGGACCCAGTACTTC.

Only one count was recorded for this clone. The rearrangement uses TRBV6-6 and TRBJ2-7; perhaps TRBD2 as D (5 bases). Germline V gene data show CDR1 as MNHNY and CDR2 as SVGAGI (reference sequence). Trimming shortened V by 2 bases and J by 3 bases, and 11 bases separated the two germline ends. The CDR3 is 14 amino acids. CDR3 amino acids: CASSYVPGNYEQYF. CDR3 nucleotides: TGTGCCAGCAGTTACGTGCCGGGAAACTACGAGCAGTACTTC.

This chain connects TRBV11-1 to TRBJ2-7; D call uncertain. CDR1 is SGHAT, CDR2 FQDESV, per germline (reference sequence). The CDR3 consists of 14 residues. Between the trimmed V and J ends, which lost 4 bases and 2 bases, there was a span of 12 bases. The CDR3 DNA reads TGTGCCAGCAGCTCGGCGACCGCCCCCTACGAGCAGTACTTC. It yields the protein CASSSATAPYEQYF.

V is TRBV2 and J is TRBJ2-7; 7 bases align to TRBD2. The ends lost 2 bases at V and 5 bases at J; junction bases unmatched: 6. Germline CDR1 reads SNHLY; CDR2 reads FYNNEI. The CDR3 sequence is 14 residues long. Here the CDR3 DNA reads TGTGCCAGCAGTGAAAGGCGGGAGTCCCACGAGCAGTACTTC. Translation: CASSERRESHEQYF.

This sequence joins TRBV2 and TRBJ2-1; 10 bases fit TRBD2. This CDR3 spans 15 amino acids. V lost 5 bases, J lost 7 bases, and 8 bases stayed unmatched. Germline V gene data show CDR1 as SNHLY and CDR2 as FYNNEI. CDR3 nucleotides: TGTGCCAGCAGTTCTCCCCGGGGACTAGCGAATGAGCAGTTCTTC. It codes for CASSSPRGLANEQFF.

V gene TRBV5-4 combines with J gene TRBJ2-6; 10 bases map to TRBD2. CDR1 is SGHNT, CDR2 YYREEE, per germline (reference sequence). V lost 0 bases, J lost 1 base, and 4 bases stayed unmatched. The length of the CDR3 is 18 residues. CDR3 DNA: TGTGCCAGCAGCTTGGCCCTAGCGGGAGTGTCTGGGGCCAACGTCCTGACTTTC. Translation: CASSLALAGVSGANVLTF. The variable domain in full, with the rest retrieved from reference TRBV5-4 and TRBJ2-6, is ETGVTQSPTHLIKTRGQQVTLRCSSQSGHNTVSWYQQALGQGPQFIFQYYREEENGRGNFPPRFSGLQFPNYSSELNVNALELDDSALYLCASSLALAGVSGANVLTFGAGSRLTVL.

The chain employs TRBV11-2 and TRBJ2-2; 8 nucleotides agree with TRBD2. Germline trimming cut 4 bases from V and 6 bases from J; bases unmatched to any gene: 10. CDR3 length: 16 amino acids. Germline-derived CDR1 and CDR2 are SGHAT and FQNNGV. This CDR3 is CASSWSGTGRAGELFF. The CDR3 DNA reads as TGTGCCAGCAGCTGGTCGGGAACCGGGAGGGCCGGGGAGCTGTTTTTT.

In its sample, this clone was seen a few times. This sequence joins TRBV5-4 and TRBJ2-7; unclear D gene. The germline V and J ends were trimmed by 2 bases and 5 bases, with 14 bases remaining between them. The length of the CDR3 is 14 residues. Germline assignment: CDR1 SGHNT and CDR2 YYREEE (reference sequence). The CDR3 here is CASSLSRIVNEQYF. Here the CDR3 DNA reads TGTGCCAGCAGCTTATCCAGGATTGTCAACGAGCAGTACTTC.